The 23 T cell receptor beta chains presented below share a single source sample, sequenced in a study of Tregs in tolerant kidney transplant recipients. Antigens for these TCRs are unknown. Using immunoSEQ multiplex PCR, the repertoire was profiled, and TCRdb retains in-frame clones only, with some absent. This sample yields around 6,000 clones, of which 90% are seen a single time; 3.5% belongs to the top ten. The source material was Tregs from blood cultured with allogeneic cells, sampled before the transplant. The receptors here all came from a human patient who received a combined kidney and bone marrow transplant.

V and J are TRBV5-4 and TRBJ2-1; D may match TRBD1 or TRBD2 (5 bases each). The V gene's germline CDR1 is SGHNT and CDR2 YYREEE (reference sequence). The CDR3 contains 15 residues. Trimming took off 1 base at V and 1 base at J, with 9 bases between the two ends. The CDR3, as DNA: TGTGCCAGCAGCTTGATGGGACCTTCCTACAATGAGCAGTTCTTC. Residues: CASSLMGPSYNEQFF.

The chain employs TRBV10-1 and TRBJ1-2; D not certain. The CDR3 has 13 residues. Trimming took 0 bases from V and 5 from J, leaving 7 bases between them. Per the germline V gene, CDR1 is WNHNN and CDR2 is SYGVQD (reference sequence). The CDR3 is CASSESVTYGYTF. CDR3 nucleotide sequence: TGCGCCAGCAGTGAGTCCGTGACTTATGGCTACACCTTC.

The rearrangement links TRBV10-2 to TRBJ2-7; 10 bases fit TRBD2. Germline CDR1 reads WSHSY; CDR2 reads SAAADI. This CDR3 contains 15 residues. With V trimmed by 6 bases and J by 2 bases, 7 bases remained unmatched. CDR3 sequence reads: CASRRLLAGAYEQYF. CDR3 coding DNA: TGCGCCAGCAGGAGGCTGCTAGCGGGGGCCTACGAGCAGTACTTC.

The rearrangement links TRBV10-1 to TRBJ2-1; TRBD2 matches at 9 bases. The ends lost 4 bases at V and 10 bases at J; junction bases unmatched: 14. The CDR3 consists of 16 residues. Germline-derived CDR1 and CDR2 are WNHNN and SYGVQD (reference sequence). The CDR3 sequence is CASSGGPAGGPREQFF. Here the CDR3 DNA reads TGCGCCAGCAGTGGGGGACCCGCGGGAGGGCCCAGGGAGCAGTTCTTC.

The rearrangement joins TRBV25-1 to TRBJ2-1, with 9 bases identical to TRBD1. The V and J ends lost 4 bases and 8 bases, in that order; junction bases with no gene match: 9. CDR1 and CDR2 from the germline V gene are MGHDK and SYGVNS. The CDR3 totals 15 residues. CDR3 protein: CASSVGGTGRDEQFF. The DNA for the CDR3 is TGTGCCAGCAGTGTTGGGGGGACAGGGAGGGATGAGCAGTTCTTC.

The chain couples TRBV2 to TRBJ1-1; 7 positions agree with TRBD1. The CDR3 is 11 amino acids. V was clipped by 7 bases and J by 11 bases; unmatched bases: 7. Germline V CDR1 and CDR2: SNHLY, FYNNEI. The CDR3 here is CASNGKGAAFF. The CDR3 coding sequence is TGTGCCAGCAATGGTAAGGGGGCGGCTTTCTTT.

The genes are TRBV5-6 and TRBJ2-5; either TRBD1 or TRBD2 may fit D (6 bases each). From germline, CDR1 is SGHDT and CDR2 YYEEEE. There are 14 residues in the CDR3. V was cut by 3 bases and J by 1 base, with 10 bases left in between. CDR3 residues: CASSSQGLQETQYF. The CDR3 DNA reads as TGTGCCAGCAGCTCACAGGGACTCCAAGAGACCCAGTACTTC.

V gene TRBV9 combines with J gene TRBJ2-7; 10 nucleotides line up with TRBD2. The CDR3 loop spans 16 amino acids. The germline V gene encodes CDR1 SGDLS and CDR2 YYNGEE. V shed 0 bases, J shed 3 bases, and the junction held 6 bases outside the gene matches. The CDR3 spells CASSVGPAGGNYEQYF. DNA for the CDR3: TGTGCCAGCAGCGTAGGTCCAGCGGGAGGGAACTACGAGCAGTACTTC. The full variable domain, in which reference TRBV9 and TRBJ2-7 provide the parts outside the CDR3, is DSGVTQTPKHLITATGQRVTLRCSPRSGDLSVYWYQQSLDQGLQFLIQYYNGEERAKGNILERFSAQQFPDLHSELNLSSLELGDSALYFCASSVGPAGGNYEQYFGPGTRLTVT.

The CDR3 loop is CASSEARVPDTIYF. The CDR3 DNA sequence: TGTGCCAGCAGCGAAGCAAGGGTTCCCGACACCATATATTTT. The chain links TRBV7-2 to TRBJ1-3; no definite D call. Trimming removed 5 bases at V and 8 bases at J, with 16 bases between. CDR1 is SGHTA, CDR2 FQGNSA, per germline. The CDR3 is 14 residues long.

The chain is built from TRBV5-4 and TRBJ1-2; the D gene is possibly TRBD1 (6 bases). The V end was cut by 1 base, the J end by 4 bases, with 20 bases between. Germline V gives CDR1 SGHNT, CDR2 YYREEE (reference sequence). The CDR3 runs 17 residues. CDR3 amino acids: CASSLRAGAKQGYGYTF. For the CDR3, the DNA is TGTGCCAGCAGCTTGCGGGCAGGGGCAAAACAGGGCTATGGCTACACCTTC.

The CDR3 nucleotides are TGTGCCAGCAGTTCCTCAGGGGGATTGGGTCAGCCCCAGCATTTT. It translates to CASSSSGGLGQPQHF. The rearrangement uses TRBV6-7 and TRBJ1-5; TRBD1 matches 7 bases. TRBV6-7 is an ORF; its function is uncertain. The trim removed 4 bases at V and 6 bases at J, leaving 9 bases unmatched. CDR3 length: 15 amino acids.

This clone was detected only once. The rearrangement joins TRBV30 to TRBJ2-7, with D perhaps being TRBD1 or TRBD2 (5 bases each). The CDR3 covers 13 residues. Germline CDR1 and CDR2: GTSNPN and SVGIG (reference sequence). V lost 6 bases and J lost 9, with 21 bases in between. This CDR3 reads CACRNRNIAGQYF. The CDR3 nucleotides read TGTGCCTGCCGCAACAGGAATATCGCGGGGCAGTACTTC.

The rearrangement uses TRBV28 and TRBJ2-7; TRBD2 aligns across 11 bases. Germline V gene data show CDR1 as MDHEN and CDR2 as SYDVKM. The V segment lost 4 bases and the J segment 5 bases; nucleotides outside the gene matches: 10. CDR3 size: 16 residues. The CDR3 region is CASSSPRLAGGDEQYF. CDR3 nucleotides: TGTGCCAGCAGTTCCCCTAGGCTAGCGGGAGGCGACGAGCAGTACTTC.

V usage is TRBV19 and J usage is TRBJ2-7; D is ambiguous. The CDR3 is 13 residues long. Germline assignment: CDR1 LNHDA and CDR2 SQIVND (reference sequence). V was clipped by 3 bases and J by 2 bases, with 8 bases between them. This CDR3 is CASSIPGTYEQYF. The CDR3 DNA is TGTGCCAGTAGTATCCCCGGAACCTACGAGCAGTACTTC.

The rearrangement links TRBV7-2 to TRBJ2-7; D unresolved. Germline values: CDR1 SGHTA, CDR2 FQGNSA. The V end was cut by 0 bases, the J end by 4 bases, with 13 bases between. CDR3 length: 15 amino acids. The CDR3 DNA reads TGTGCCAGCAGCTTAGCGGGAACACACCGTTACGAGCAGTACTTC. Translation gives CASSLAGTHRYEQYF.

V and J are TRBV9 and TRBJ2-2; D unclear. The CDR3 extends over 12 amino acids. The V end lost 0 bases, the J end lost 7 bases, and 4 bases lay between the germline ends. Germline CDR1 and CDR2: SGDLS and YYNGEE. This CDR3 is CASSVVGGELFF. Written as DNA, the CDR3 is TGTGCCAGCAGCGTAGTGGGCGGGGAGCTGTTTTTT.

This clone appeared a single time. The rearrangement links TRBV6-5 to TRBJ2-3; tentatively, D is TRBD2 (6 bases). V was trimmed by 4 bases and J by 3 bases, leaving 14 bases between them. Germline V gene sequence: CDR1 MNHEY, CDR2 SVGAGI. The CDR3 contains 15 residues. The CDR3 is CASSSLAGKTDTQYF. CDR3 DNA sequence: TGTGCCAGCAGTTCTCTGGCGGGGAAGACAGATACGCAGTATTTT.

The chain recombines TRBV7-9 with TRBJ2-2; D is unclear. Germline assignment: CDR1 SEHNR and CDR2 FQNEAQ (reference sequence). This CDR3 comprises 13 residues. Trimming took 5 bases from V and 2 from J, leaving 6 bases between them. The CDR3 nucleotides read TGTGCCAGCAGCCCCTTTAACACCGGGGAGCTGTTTTTT. Translating it yields CASSPFNTGELFF.

The J gene is TRBJ2-1, the V gene TRBV9; 13 bases agree with TRBD2. The CDR3 loop spans 17 amino acids. Germline CDR1 and CDR2: SGDLS and YYNGEE. J lost 0 bases, V lost 4 bases, and 4 bases had no gene match. This CDR3 is CASSLTSGRGSYNEQFF. CDR3 nucleotides: TGTGCCAGCAGCCTAACTAGCGGGAGGGGCTCCTACAATGAGCAGTTCTTC.

V usage is TRBV27 and J usage is TRBJ2-3, with 9 positions matching TRBD1. The CDR3 is 15 amino acids. Trimming at V came to 5 bases and at J to 3 bases, leaving 6 bases not matched to a gene. Germline loops: CDR1 MNHEY, CDR2 SMNVEV (reference sequence). CDR3: CASSKRQGGTDTQYF. The CDR3, as DNA: TGTGCCAGCAGTAAGAGACAGGGGGGAACAGATACGCAGTATTTT.

A single count supports this clone. V and J are TRBV5-4 and TRBJ1-1; perhaps TRBD1 as D (6 bases). The germline V gene has CDR1 SGHNT and CDR2 YYREEE (reference sequence). V dropped 4 bases and J dropped 7 bases, with 23 bases sitting between them. The CDR3 has 16 residues. CDR3 region: CASSPGRGGGMGEAFF. The CDR3 DNA is TGTGCCAGCAGCCCGGGAAGGGGGGGTGGTATGGGTGAAGCTTTCTTT.

The chain is built from TRBV5-8 and TRBJ2-2; D possibly corresponds to TRBD2 (5 bases). The CDR3 has 11 residues. Trimming shortened V by 6 bases and J by 8 bases, and 8 bases separated the two germline ends. Germline V CDR1 and CDR2: SGHTS, YDEGEE. The CDR3 loop reads CASTRRGELFF. The CDR3 coding sequence is TGTGCCAGCACGCGGAGGGGGGAGCTGTTTTTT.

This chain links TRBV10-3 with TRBJ2-1; possibly TRBD1 or TRBD2 for D (6 bases each). The length of the CDR3 is 14 residues. The ends were cut back, 2 bases at V and 5 bases at J, with 10 bases in the middle. Per the germline V gene, CDR1 is ENHRY and CDR2 is SYGVKD. Written as DNA, the CDR3 is TGTGCCATCAGTGAGCCCGGGGGCCACAATGAGCAGTTCTTC. This codes for CAISEPGGHNEQFF.